The clone carrying this T cell receptor beta chain has only one observation. Its target is not known. The junction and the germline gene differ at one end; a read error may be behind it. The CDR3 is 18 amino acids. Germline V gene data show CDR1 as SSHAT and CDR2 as FNYEAQ (reference sequence). The table came from immunoSEQ multiplex PCR; TCRdb's copy has only in-frame clones and leaves some out. The sample records approximately 2,000 clones, approximately 89% being singletons. Over chemoradiotherapy, repertoires were sampled more than once. This entry comes from a study of chemoradiotherapy in HPV16-positive cancers. In the study overall: Functional T-cell assays on a couple of HPV16-positive patients' cells defined candidate HPV-specific clones and common TCR motifs. Study-level results: Only a couple of HPV16-positive patients supplied the functional HPV-specificity definition. Better recurrence-free survival went with HPV-responsive T-cell expansion in HPV16-positive patients.

The V call is TRBV7-7, the J call TRBJ2-7, with D perhaps matching TRBD1 (7 bases). The sequencing used tumor tissue, collected from a patient who underwent chemoradiotherapy. The TCR originated in a human donor with HPV-associated anogenital cancer. CDR3 in amino acids: CASSRPGARQGSIYEQYF. As DNA, the CDR3 is TGTGCTAGCAGCCGACCGGGGGCCCGACAGGGCTCGATTTACGAGCAGTACTTC.